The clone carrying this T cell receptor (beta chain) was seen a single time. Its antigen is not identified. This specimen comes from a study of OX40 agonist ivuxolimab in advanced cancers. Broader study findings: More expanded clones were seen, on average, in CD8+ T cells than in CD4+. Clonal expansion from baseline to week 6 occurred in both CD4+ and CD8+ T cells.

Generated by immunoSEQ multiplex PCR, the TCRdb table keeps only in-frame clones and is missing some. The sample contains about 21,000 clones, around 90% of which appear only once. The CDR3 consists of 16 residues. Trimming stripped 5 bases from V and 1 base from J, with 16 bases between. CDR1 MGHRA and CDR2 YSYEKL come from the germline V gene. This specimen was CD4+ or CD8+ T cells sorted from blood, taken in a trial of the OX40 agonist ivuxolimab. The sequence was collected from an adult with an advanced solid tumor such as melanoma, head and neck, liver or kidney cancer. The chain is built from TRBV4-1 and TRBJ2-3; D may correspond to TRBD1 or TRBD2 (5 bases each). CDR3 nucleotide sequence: TGCGCCAGCAGCGCTTCCCCGGGGCCGGGCACAGATACGCAGTATTTT. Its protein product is CASSASPGPGTDTQYF.